In its sample, the clone carrying this TCR beta chain was seen a few times. The antigen remains unidentified. Every molecule of TCR cDNA had its own unique molecular identifier. TCRdb passed the 5' RACE reads through MiXCR, listing each CDR3 protein once. The table shows thousands of distinct CDR3 sequences, with around 4.9% occurring only once. As for time point: sample taken at primary tumor resection. The donor population consisted of just over 70 patients with untreated, early-stage non-small cell lung cancer. Unsorted tumor, nontumor lung tissue or cryopreserved PBMC supplied the whole RNA. The entry originates in a study of spatial heterogeneity in lung cancer. Study details: The count of detected beta-chain sequences consistently exceeded that of alpha-chain sequences. Findings and caveats of the study: Tumor mutation count correlated with how many alpha and beta TCRs expanded intratumorally.

The V end was cut by 5 bases, the J end by 4 bases, with 16 bases between. The CDR3 totals 15 residues. Germline V gene sequence: CDR1 KGHSH, CDR2 LQKENI. V usage is TRBV18 and J usage is TRBJ2-3; D possibly corresponds to TRBD1 (5 bases). The sequence was obtained from a male donor with early-stage non-small cell lung cancer. The sample here was lung tumor tissue, taken at surgery. CDR3: CASSFDRQGPDTQYF. The CDR3 nucleotides read TGTGCCAGCTCATTTGATCGTCAGGGCCCAGATACGCAGTATTTT.